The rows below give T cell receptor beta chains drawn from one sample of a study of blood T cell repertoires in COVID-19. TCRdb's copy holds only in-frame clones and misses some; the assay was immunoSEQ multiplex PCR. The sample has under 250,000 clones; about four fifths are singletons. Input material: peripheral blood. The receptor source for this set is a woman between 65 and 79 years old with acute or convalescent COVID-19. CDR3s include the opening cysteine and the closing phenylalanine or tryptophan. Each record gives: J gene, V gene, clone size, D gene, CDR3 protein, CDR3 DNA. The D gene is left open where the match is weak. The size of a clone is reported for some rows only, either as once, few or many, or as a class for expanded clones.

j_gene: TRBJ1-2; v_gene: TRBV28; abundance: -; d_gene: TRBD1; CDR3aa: CAIGQGAYGYTF; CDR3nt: TGTGCCATCGGACAGGGGGCTTATGGCTACACCTTC
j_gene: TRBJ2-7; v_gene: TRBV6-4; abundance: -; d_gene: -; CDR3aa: CASSVGLTLLPYEQYF; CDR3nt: TGTGCCAGCAGTGTGGGACTTACTCTTTTACCCTACGAGCAGTACTTC
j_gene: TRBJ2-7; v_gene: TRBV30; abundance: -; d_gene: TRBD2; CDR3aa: CAWRPNSGGLSTYEQYF; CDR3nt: TGTGCCTGGAGGCCCAACAGCGGGGGGCTTTCGACCTACGAGCAGTACTTC
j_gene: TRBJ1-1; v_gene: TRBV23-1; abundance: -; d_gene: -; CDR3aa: CASSQSGNTEAFF; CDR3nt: TGCGCCAGCAGTCAATCCGGTAACACTGAAGCTTTCTTT
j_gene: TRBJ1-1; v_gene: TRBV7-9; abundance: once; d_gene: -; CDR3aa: CASSFAPDTEAFF; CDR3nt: TGTGCCAGCAGCTTTGCCCCGGACACTGAAGCTTTCTTT
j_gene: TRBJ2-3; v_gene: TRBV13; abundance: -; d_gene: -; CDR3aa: CASSLGPGAGVTDTQYF; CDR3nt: TGTGCCAGCAGCTTAGGCCCAGGGGCGGGGGTAACAGATACGCAGTATTTT
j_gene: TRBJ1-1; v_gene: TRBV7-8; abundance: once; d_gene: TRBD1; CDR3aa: CASSLWDREAFF; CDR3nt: TGTGCCAGCAGCTTATGGGACAGGGAAGCTTTCTTT
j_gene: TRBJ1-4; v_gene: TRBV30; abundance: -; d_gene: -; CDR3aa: CACLLNPTNEKLFF; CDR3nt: TGTGCCTGTCTGCTAAATCCAACTAATGAAAAACTGTTTTTT
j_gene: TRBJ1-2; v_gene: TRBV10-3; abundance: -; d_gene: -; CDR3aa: CAISEQGAIYGYTF; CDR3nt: TGTGCCATCAGTGAGCAAGGGGCAATCTATGGTTACACCTTC
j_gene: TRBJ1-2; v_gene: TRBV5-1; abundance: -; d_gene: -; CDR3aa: CASSLERAVYGYTF; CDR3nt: TGCGCCAGCAGCTTGGAGCGGGCTGTATATGGCTACACCTTC
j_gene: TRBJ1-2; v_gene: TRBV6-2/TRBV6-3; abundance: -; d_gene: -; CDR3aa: CASSRGAHNYGYTF; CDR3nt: TGTGCCAGCAGTCGTGGGGCCCACAACTATGGCTACACCTTC
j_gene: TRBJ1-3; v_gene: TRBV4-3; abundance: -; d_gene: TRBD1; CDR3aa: CASSQETGGLGNTIYF; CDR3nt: TGCGCCAGCAGCCAAGAGACAGGGGGCCTTGGAAACACCATATATTTT
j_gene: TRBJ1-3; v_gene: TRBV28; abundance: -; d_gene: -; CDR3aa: CASIGGSGNTIYF; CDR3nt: TGTGCCAGCATCGGGGGATCGGGAAACACCATATATTTT
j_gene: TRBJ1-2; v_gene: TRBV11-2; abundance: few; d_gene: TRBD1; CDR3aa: CASSFGQAYGYTF; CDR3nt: TGTGCCAGCAGCTTCGGACAGGCTTATGGCTACACCTTC
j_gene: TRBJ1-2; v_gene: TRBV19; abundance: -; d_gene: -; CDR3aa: CASSTPEQYYGYTF; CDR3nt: TGTGCCAGTAGTACCCCTGAACAGTACTATGGCTACACCTTC
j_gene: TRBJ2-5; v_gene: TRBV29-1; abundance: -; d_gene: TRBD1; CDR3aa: CSAGTGPRETQYF; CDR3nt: TGCAGCGCGGGGACAGGGCCACGAGAGACCCAGTACTTC
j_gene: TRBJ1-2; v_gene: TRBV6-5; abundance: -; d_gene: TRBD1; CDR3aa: CASSRDREYGYTF; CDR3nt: TGTGCCAGCAGCCGGGACAGGGAGTATGGCTACACCTTC
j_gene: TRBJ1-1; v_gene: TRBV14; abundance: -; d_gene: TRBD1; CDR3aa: CASSLGTGLNTEAFF; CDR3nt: TGTGCCAGCAGCCTAGGGACAGGGCTGAACACTGAAGCTTTCTTT
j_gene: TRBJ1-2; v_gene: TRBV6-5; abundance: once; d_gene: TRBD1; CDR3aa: CASRRQGATNYGYTF; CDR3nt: TGTGCCAGCAGGCGACAGGGGGCTACTAACTATGGCTACACCTTC
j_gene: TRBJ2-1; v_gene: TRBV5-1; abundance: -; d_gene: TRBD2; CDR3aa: CASSFTSGVYNEQFF; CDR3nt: TGCGCCAGCAGCTTCACTAGCGGGGTATACAATGAGCAGTTCTTC
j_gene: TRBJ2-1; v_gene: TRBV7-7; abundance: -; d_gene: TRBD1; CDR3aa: CASSTGTGANEQFF; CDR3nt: TGTGCCAGCAGCACCGGGACAGGCGCAAATGAGCAGTTCTTC
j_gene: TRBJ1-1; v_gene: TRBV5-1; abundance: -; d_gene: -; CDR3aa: CASSGPPGKTAEAFF; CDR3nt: TGCGCCAGCAGCGGGCCCCCAGGGAAAACGGCTGAAGCTTTCTTT
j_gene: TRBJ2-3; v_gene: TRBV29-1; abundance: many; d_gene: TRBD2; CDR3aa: CSVGGRSTDTQYF; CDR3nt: TGCAGCGTGGGAGGGCGGAGCACAGATACGCAGTATTTT
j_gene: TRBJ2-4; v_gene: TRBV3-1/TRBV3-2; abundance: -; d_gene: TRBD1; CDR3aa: CASSQVTRQGAKNIQYF; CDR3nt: TGTGCCAGCAGCCAAGTCACGAGACAGGGCGCCAAAAACATTCAGTACTTC
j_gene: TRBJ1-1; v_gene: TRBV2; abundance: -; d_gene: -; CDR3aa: CASSSRMNTEAFF; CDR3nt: TGTGCCAGCAGTAGCCGCATGAACACTGAAGCTTTCTTT
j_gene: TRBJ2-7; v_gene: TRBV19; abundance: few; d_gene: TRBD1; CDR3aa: CASRDRGSEEQYF; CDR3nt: TGTGCCAGCCGGGACAGGGGGTCTGAAGAGCAGTACTTC
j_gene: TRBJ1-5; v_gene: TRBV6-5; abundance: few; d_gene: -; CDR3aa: CASSYSAYSNQPQHF; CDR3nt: TGTGCCAGCAGTTACTCGGCATATAGCAATCAGCCCCAGCATTTT
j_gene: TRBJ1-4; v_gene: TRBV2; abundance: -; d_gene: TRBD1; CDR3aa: CASSPDRGREKLFF; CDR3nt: TGTGCCAGCAGTCCCGACAGGGGGCGAGAAAAACTGTTTTTT
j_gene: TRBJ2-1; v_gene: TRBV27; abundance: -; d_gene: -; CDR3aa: CASSPNGLQTEQFF; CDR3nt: TGTGCCAGCAGTCCCAACGGACTCCAGACCGAGCAGTTCTTC
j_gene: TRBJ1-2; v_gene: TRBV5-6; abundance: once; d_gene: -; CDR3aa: CASSLYLAAGYTF; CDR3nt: TGTGCCAGCAGCTTGTATCTGGCCGCGGGTTACACCTTC
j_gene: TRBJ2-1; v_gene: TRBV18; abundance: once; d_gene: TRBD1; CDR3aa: CASSPPTGTGAYNEQFF; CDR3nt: TGTGCCAGCTCACCCCCTACCGGGACAGGGGCCTACAATGAGCAGTTCTTC
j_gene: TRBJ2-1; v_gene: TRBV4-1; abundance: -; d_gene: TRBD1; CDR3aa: CASSRTGTEYNEQFF; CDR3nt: TGCGCCAGCAGCCGAACCGGGACAGAGTACAATGAGCAGTTCTTC
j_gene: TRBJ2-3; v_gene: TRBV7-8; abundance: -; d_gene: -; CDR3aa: CASSLSADTQYF; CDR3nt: TGTGCCAGCAGCTTGAGTGCAGATACGCAGTATTTT
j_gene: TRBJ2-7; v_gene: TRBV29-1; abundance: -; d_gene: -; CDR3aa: CSVVLSYEQYF; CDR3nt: TGCAGCGTTGTCCTGTCCTACGAGCAGTACTTC
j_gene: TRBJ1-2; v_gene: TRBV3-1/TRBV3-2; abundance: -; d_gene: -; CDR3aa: CASSQGQSNYGYTF; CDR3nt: TGTGCCAGCAGCCAGGGGCAATCTAACTATGGCTACACCTTC
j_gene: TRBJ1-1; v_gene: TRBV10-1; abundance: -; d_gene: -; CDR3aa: CASSVGLNTEAFF; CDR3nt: TGCGCCAGCAGTGTGGGCTTAAACACTGAAGCTTTCTTT
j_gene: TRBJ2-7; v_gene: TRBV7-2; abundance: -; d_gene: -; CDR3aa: CASSFNRDPYEQYF; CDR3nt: TGTGCCAGCAGCTTCAACAGGGACCCCTACGAGCAGTACTTC
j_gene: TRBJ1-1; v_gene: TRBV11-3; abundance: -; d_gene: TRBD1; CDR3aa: CASSLDRGLAFF; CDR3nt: TGTGCCAGCAGCTTGGATAGGGGGCTCGCTTTCTTT
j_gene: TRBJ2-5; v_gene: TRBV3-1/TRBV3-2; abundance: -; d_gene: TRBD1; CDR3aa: CASSLRQGGGETQYF; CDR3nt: TGTGCCAGCAGCCTCAGACAGGGTGGTGGGGAGACCCAGTACTTC
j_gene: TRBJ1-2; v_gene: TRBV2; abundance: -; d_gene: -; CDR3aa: CASRREQEANYGYTF; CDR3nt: TGTGCCAGCAGGAGAGAACAGGAAGCTAACTATGGCTACACCTTC
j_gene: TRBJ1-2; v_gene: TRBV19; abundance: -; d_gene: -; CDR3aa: CASSMWAMTGANYGYTF; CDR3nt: TGTGCCAGTAGTATGTGGGCCATGACCGGTGCTAACTATGGCTACACCTTC
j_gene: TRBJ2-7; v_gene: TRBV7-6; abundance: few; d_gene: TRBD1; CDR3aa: CASSAKTGQGTPYEQYF; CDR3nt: TGTGCCAGCAGCGCCAAAACGGGACAGGGTACACCCTACGAGCAGTACTTC
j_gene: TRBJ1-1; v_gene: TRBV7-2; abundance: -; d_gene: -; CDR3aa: CASRFQGNTEAFF; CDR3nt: TGTGCCAGCAGGTTTCAGGGGAACACTGAAGCTTTCTTT
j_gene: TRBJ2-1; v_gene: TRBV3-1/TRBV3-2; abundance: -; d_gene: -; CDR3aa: CASSQDRHNEQFF; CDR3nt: TGTGCCAGCAGCCAAGACAGGCACAATGAGCAGTTCTTC
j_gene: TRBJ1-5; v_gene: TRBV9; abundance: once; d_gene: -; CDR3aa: CASSPTPGANQPQHF; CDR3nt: TGTGCCAGCAGCCCGACGCCAGGGGCCAATCAGCCCCAGCATTTT
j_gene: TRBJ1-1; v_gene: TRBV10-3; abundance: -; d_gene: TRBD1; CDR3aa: CAISQDRVVSF; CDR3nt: TGTGCCATCAGCCAGGACAGGGTCGTATCTTTT
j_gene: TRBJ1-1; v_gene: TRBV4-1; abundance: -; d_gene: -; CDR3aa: CASSQARGNTEAFF; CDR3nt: TGCGCCAGCAGCCAAGCAAGGGGAAACACTGAAGCTTTCTTT
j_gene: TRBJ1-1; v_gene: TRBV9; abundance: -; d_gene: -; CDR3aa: CASSARHGNTEAFF; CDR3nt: TGTGCCAGCAGCGCGAGACACGGGAACACTGAAGCTTTCTTT
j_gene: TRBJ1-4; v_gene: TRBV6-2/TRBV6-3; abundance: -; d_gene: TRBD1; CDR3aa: CASSDGTGGFEKLFF; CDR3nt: TGTGCCAGCAGTGACGGGACAGGGGGTTTCGAAAAACTGTTTTTT